The source of this TCR beta chain is a study of cytomegalovirus exposure and HLA in healthy donors. V shed 2 bases and J 2 bases; nucleotides not matched to a gene: 9. CDR3 length: 17 residues. Germline V lookup: CDR1 SGHTA, CDR2 FQGNSA. Concerning this clone itself: Its target is not known.

General study findings and limits: An analysis that came later showed most CMV-associated TCR beta chains appearing HLA-restricted. An analysis done earlier found most TCR beta V segments productive about 87% or about 30% of the time. Within the data, a cluster of highly shared sequence variants was likely a sequencing artifact.

PCR used 60 Vbeta primers and 13 Jbeta primers. Libraries were prepared by immunoSEQ multiplex PCR; TCRdb keeps only in-frame clonotypes and omits some of them. The sample carries some 190,000 clones, roughly three quarters recorded once. Sequenced sample: PBMCs. The TCR was taken from a woman aged 50 to 65 in good health and CMV-seronegative. The J gene is TRBJ2-3, the V gene TRBV7-2, with 8 bases matching TRBD2. CDR3 in amino acids: CASSLTPPGGHTDTQYF. DNA of the CDR3: TGTGCCAGCAGCTTAACCCCCCCGGGGGGGCACACAGATACGCAGTATTTT. The full variable domain, with the rest looked up from reference TRBV7-2 and TRBJ2-3, is GAGVSQSPSNKVTEKGKDVELRCDPISGHTALYWYRQSLGQGLEFLIYFQGNSAPDKSGLPSDRFSAERTGGSVSTLTIQRTQQEDSAVYLCASSLTPPGGHTDTQYFGPGTRLTVL.